This TCR beta chain was retrieved from a study of OX40 agonist ivuxolimab in advanced cancers. For the study at large: It was ivuxolimab, an agonistic anti-OX40 (CD134) antibody, that patients were treated with. Whole-study results and caveats: At 0.1-3.0 mg/kg, partial responders had clonal expansion among the lowest observed.

Assay used: immunoSEQ multiplex PCR; TCRdb lists only in-frame clones, some missing. This sample yields more than 8,500 clones, of which 88% are seen a single time; approximately 11% belongs to the top ten. Germline V CDR1 and CDR2: SGHAT, FQNNGV. V lost 1 base and J lost 4, with 7 bases in between. There are 13 residues in the CDR3. Comment on this clone: Antigen specificity is unknown.

V gene TRBV11-2 combines with J gene TRBJ1-2, with no clear D. This clonotype was obtained from an adult with an advanced solid tumor such as melanoma, head and neck, liver or kidney cancer. The sample consisted of CD4+ or CD8+ T cells sorted from blood, taken in a trial of the OX40 agonist ivuxolimab. CDR3: CASSLGTVYGYTF. The CDR3 DNA reads as TGTGCCAGCAGCTTAGGGACGGTCTATGGCTACACCTTC.